The entry below describes one T cell receptor beta chain. Its antigen is still unknown. This record comes from a study of T cells in Graves' hyperthyroidism and ophthalmopathy. The V and J ends lost 3 bases and 2 bases respectively, with 3 bases between them. CDR1 MGHRA and CDR2 YSYEKL come from the germline V gene. The CDR3 sequence is 12 residues long. Broader study findings: Ophthalmopathy was told apart from stable hyperthyroidism by a 13 V-J model. Blood also carried most thyroid clonotypes expanded above 0.001. The model's output predicted ophthalmopathy at a median of about 6.5 months prior to onset.

RNA transcripts yielded amplified TCR beta CDR3 regions. The HTBI primer set was used in a first-round RT-PCR of the TCR CDR3. TCRdb itself ran the multiplex PCR reads through MiXCR, one entry per CDR3 protein. The sample records approximately 330,000 distinct CDR3 sequences, 15% to 20% being singletons. Orbital computed tomography, thyroid ultrasound, serum thyroxine and TRAb, and clinical symptoms together informed the diagnoses. The sequencing input was blood. The receptor's source is a woman in her forties or fifties with Graves' hyperthyroidism. The chain links TRBV4-1 to TRBJ2-3; D uncertain. CDR3 loop: CASSHDTDTQYF. In DNA, the CDR3 is TGCGCCAGCAGCCATGACACAGATACGCAGTATTTT.